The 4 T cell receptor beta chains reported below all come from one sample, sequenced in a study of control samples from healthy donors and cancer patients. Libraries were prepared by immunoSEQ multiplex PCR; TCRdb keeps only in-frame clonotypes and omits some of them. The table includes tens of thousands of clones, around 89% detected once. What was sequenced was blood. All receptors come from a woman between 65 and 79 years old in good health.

CDR3 amino acids: CASSYSTAVFYGYTF. CDR3 coding DNA: TGTGCCAGCAGTTACTCAACCGCCGTCTTCTATGGCTACACCTTC. This chain links TRBV6-5 with TRBJ1-2; D not certain. CDR1 and CDR2 (germline): MNHEY, SVGAGI. This CDR3 region has 15 residues. Trimming removed 0 bases at V and 4 bases at J, with 12 bases between.

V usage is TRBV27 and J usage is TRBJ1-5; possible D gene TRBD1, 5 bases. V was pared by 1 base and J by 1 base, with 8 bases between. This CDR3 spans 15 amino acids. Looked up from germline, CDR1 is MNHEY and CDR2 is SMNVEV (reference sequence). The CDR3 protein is CASSLWGESNQPQHF. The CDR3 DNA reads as TGTGCCAGCAGTTTATGGGGGGAGAGCAATCAGCCCCAGCATTTT.

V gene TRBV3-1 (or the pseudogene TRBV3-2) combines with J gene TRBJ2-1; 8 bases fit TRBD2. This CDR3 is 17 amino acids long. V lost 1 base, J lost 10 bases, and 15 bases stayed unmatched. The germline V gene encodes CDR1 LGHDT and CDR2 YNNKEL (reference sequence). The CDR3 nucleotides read TGTGCCAGCAGCCAAGTCAGAAGCGGGGGACCTCCAGGGGAGCAGTTCTTC. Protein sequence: CASSQVRSGGPPGEQFF.

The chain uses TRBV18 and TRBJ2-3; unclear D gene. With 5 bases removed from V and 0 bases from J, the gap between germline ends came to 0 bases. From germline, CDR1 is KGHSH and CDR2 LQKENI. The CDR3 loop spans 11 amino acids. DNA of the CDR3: TGTGCCAGCTCAAGCACAGATACGCAGTATTTT. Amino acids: CASSSTDTQYF.